This TCR beta chain was sequenced in a study of T cell repertoires in cytomegalovirus infection. Study-wide background: Carrying CMV and the relevant HLA type showed in public TCR beta signatures.

The CDR3 has 13 residues. V dropped 1 base and J dropped 7 bases, with 10 bases sitting between them. Study-level points and caveats: The ex vivo response showed dominance by HLA-C-restricted CMV-specific TCR beta clonotypes.

MiXCR was run by TCRdb on the reads, yielding one entry per CDR3 protein. Of roughly 500,000 distinct CDR3 sequences listed, around a third are singletons. About this clonotype: Its antigen is unidentified.

This chain uses TRBV12-3 or TRBV12-4 with TRBJ1-2; D is undetermined. This TCR derives from a human donor in good health (CMV status not recorded). Some clones in this sample may be carry-over from other donors' samples. This specimen consisted of cultured PBMCs, obtained from culture after CMV antigen stimulation. This chain's CDR3 is CASSLGGISGYTF. The CDR3 DNA sequence: TGTGCCAGCAGTTTAGGAGGGATAAGTGGCTACACCTTC.